What follows are 29 T cell receptor beta chains derived from one specimen sequenced in a study of blood T cell repertoires in COVID-19. Clones were read by immunoSEQ multiplex PCR, and TCRdb kept only the in-frame ones, dropping some. The repertoire has about 320,000 clones, approximately 90% of them found once; the top ten carry roughly 3.9%. The sequencing input was PBMCs or T cells enriched from blood (not recorded which). These receptors originate from a woman between 25 and 40 years old who had been exposed to COVID-19.

The V and J genes are TRBV5-1 and TRBJ2-3; 12 bases line up with TRBD2. V lost 3 bases, J lost 2 bases, and 7 bases stayed unmatched. The germline gives CDR1 SGHRS, CDR2 YFSETQ. This CDR3 spans 17 amino acids. The CDR3, as DNA: TGCGCCAGCAGCTCTCGACTAGCGGGGGAGAACACAGATACGCAGTATTTT. Its translation: CASSSRLAGENTDTQYF.

The V call is TRBV6-5, the J call TRBJ1-1; unclear D gene. Germline assignment: CDR1 MNHEY and CDR2 SVGAGI. This CDR3 comprises 12 residues. With 2 bases removed from V and 2 bases from J, the gap between germline ends came to 3 bases. CDR3 in amino acids: CASSYPNTEAFF. The CDR3 DNA reads as TGTGCCAGCAGTTACCCTAACACTGAAGCTTTCTTT.

The genes are TRBV19 and TRBJ2-1; a possible D gene is TRBD2 (6 bases). Between the trimmed V and J ends, which lost 5 bases and 9 bases, there was a span of 17 bases. The germline CDR1 and CDR2 sequences are LNHDA and SQIVND (reference sequence). There are 14 residues in the CDR3. CDR3 region: CASSFSQLAREQFF. The CDR3 DNA reads TGTGCCAGTAGTTTTTCCCAACTAGCCCGTGAGCAGTTCTTC.

The J gene is TRBJ1-5, the V gene TRBV2; D might be TRBD1 (5 bases). This CDR3 has 12 amino acids. Trimming stripped 5 bases from V and 6 bases from J, with 8 bases between. Germline V lookup: CDR1 SNHLY, CDR2 FYNNEI. CDR3 sequence: CASSLGGQPQHF. As DNA, the CDR3 is TGTGCCAGCAGTCTGGGGGGTCAGCCCCAGCATTTT.

The chain couples TRBV19 to TRBJ1-2; TRBD1 is a possible D gene (5 bases). This CDR3 spans 13 amino acids. The V end was cut by 8 bases, the J end by 0 bases, with 10 bases between. Per germline, CDR1 LNHDA and CDR2 SQIVND (reference sequence). The CDR3, as DNA: TGTGCCAGTCACAGGACCCCTAACTATGGCTACACCTTC. Its protein is CASHRTPNYGYTF. Filled out from reference TRBV19 and TRBJ1-2, the complete variable domain reads DGGITQSPKYLFRKEGQNVTLSCEQNLNHDAMYWYRQDPGQGLRLIYYSQIVNDFQKGDIAEGYSVSREKKESFPLTVTSAQKNPTAFYLCASHRTPNYGYTFGSGTRLTVV.

The rearrangement uses TRBV2 and TRBJ1-2; D unclear. CDR1 and CDR2 from the germline V gene are SNHLY and FYNNEI. Trimming left V 1 base short and J 8 bases short, with 11 bases between. CDR3 length: 13 residues. The CDR3 region has the DNA TGTGCCAGCAGTGAAGGGGCGCGCCGGGGCTACACCTTC. It codes for CASSEGARRGYTF.

The chain combines TRBV5-1 with TRBJ1-1; no reliable D call. Per germline, CDR1 SGHRS and CDR2 YFSETQ. This CDR3 has 15 amino acids. V lost 0 bases to trimming and J lost 5 bases, with 14 bases between them. CDR3 in DNA: TGCGCCAGCAGCTTGGCCGAAAGGAGGATTACTGAAGCTTTCTTT. Its translation: CASSLAERRITEAFF.

This clone occurred once. The genes are TRBV27 and TRBJ2-5, with TRBD2 identical over 16 bases. The CDR3 sequence is 16 residues long. The germline gives CDR1 MNHEY, CDR2 SMNVEV (reference sequence). V shed 4 bases, J shed 5 bases, and the junction held 4 bases outside the gene matches. This CDR3 is CASSSGLAGGHETQYF. CDR3 DNA sequence: TGTGCCAGCAGTTCGGGACTAGCGGGGGGGCATGAGACCCAGTACTTC.

The chain recombines TRBV6-5 with TRBJ1-2; 10 bases agree with TRBD1. This CDR3 is 14 amino acids long. With V trimmed by 6 bases and J by 2 bases, 3 bases remained unmatched. From germline, CDR1 is MNHEY and CDR2 SVGAGI. The CDR3 DNA sequence: TGTGCCAGCAGCCCGGACAGGGGGAACTATGGCTACACCTTC. This sequence encodes CASSPDRGNYGYTF.

The genes are TRBV3-1 (or the pseudogene TRBV3-2) and TRBJ2-7; the D gene is possibly TRBD1 (5 bases). CDR3 length: 14 residues. Trimming left V 5 bases short and J 7 bases short, with 18 bases between. Germline CDR1 reads LGHDT; CDR2 reads YNNKEL (reference sequence). DNA of the CDR3: TGTGCCAGCAGCATTACATCCAGGGTAAGGGAGCAGTACTTC. Translating gives CASSITSRVREQYF.

The chain has TRBV5-4 and TRBJ1-2; TRBD1 might be the D (6 bases). Germline CDR1 is SGHNT and CDR2 is YYREEE (reference sequence). Deletions cut 3 bases from V and 5 bases from J, with 14 bases between. The CDR3 loop spans 14 amino acids. The CDR3, as DNA: TGTGCCAGCAGCTCGACGGGGGGCGGGTATGGCTACACCTTC. Translation: CASSSTGGGYGYTF. Complete variable domain (other parts from reference TRBV5-4 and TRBJ1-2): ETGVTQSPTHLIKTRGQQVTLRCSSQSGHNTVSWYQQALGQGPQFIFQYYREEENGRGNFPPRFSGLQFPNYSSELNVNALELDDSALYLCASSSTGGGYGYTFGSGTRLTVV.

The chain combines TRBV3-1 (or the pseudogene TRBV3-2) with TRBJ2-1; 7 bases match TRBD1. Germline lookup yields CDR1 LGHDT and CDR2 YNNKEL (reference sequence). V shed 4 bases, J shed 2 bases, and the junction held 2 bases outside the gene matches. The CDR3 runs to 14 residues. DNA of the CDR3: TGTGCCAGCAGCCGACAGGGCGCCTACAATGAGCAGTTCTTC. Translated: CASSRQGAYNEQFF.

The V gene is TRBV10-2, the J gene TRBJ1-3; weak D call: TRBD1 (6 bases). Germline V lookup: CDR1 WSHSY, CDR2 SAAADI. V lost 6 bases and J lost 4, with 16 bases in between. There are 15 residues in the CDR3. The CDR3 coding sequence is TGCGCCAGCAGCCCACTGCAGGGGTCCGGAAACACCATATATTTT. Residues: CASSPLQGSGNTIYF.

Only one count was recorded for this clone. The rearrangement uses TRBV14 and TRBJ1-1; D is ambiguous. From germline, CDR1 is SGHDN and CDR2 FVKESK. With 5 bases removed from V and 0 bases from J, the gap between germline ends came to 16 bases. The CDR3 loop spans 16 amino acids. The CDR3 region is CASSGRTGFMNTEAFF. The CDR3 nucleotides read TGTGCCAGCAGCGGAAGGACTGGGTTTATGAACACTGAAGCTTTCTTT.

The V and J genes are TRBV30 and TRBJ2-7, with D maybe TRBD2 (5 bases). Germline lookup yields CDR1 GTSNPN and CDR2 SVGIG (reference sequence). V lost 5 bases and J lost 0, with 8 bases in between. The CDR3 is 12 residues long. This CDR3 is CAWAGSSYEQYF. The CDR3 bases are TGTGCCTGGGCTGGGAGCTCCTACGAGCAGTACTTC. The full variable domain, its missing parts supplied by reference TRBV30 and TRBJ2-7, is SQTIHQWPATLVQPVGSPLSLECTVEGTSNPNLYWYRQAAGRGLQLLFYSVGIGQISSEVPQNLSASRPQDRQFILSSKKLLLSDSGFYLCAWAGSSYEQYFGPGTRLTVT.

V and J are TRBV5-6 and TRBJ1-2; 8 bases match TRBD1. The CDR3 is made up of 15 amino acids. Germline trimming cut 5 bases from V and 3 bases from J; bases unmatched to any gene: 9. Germline V gives CDR1 SGHDT, CDR2 YYEEEE. For the CDR3, the DNA is TGTGCCAGCAGACGTGGACAGGGAGATTACTATGGCTACACCTTC. Protein: CASRRGQGDYYGYTF.

The chain uses TRBV19 and TRBJ2-5; 7 nucleotides line up with TRBD1. The CDR3 consists of 13 residues. The V gene end was trimmed by 5 bases and the J gene end by 3 bases; junction bases not matched to a gene: 3. Germline assignment: CDR1 LNHDA and CDR2 SQIVND (reference sequence). The CDR3 spells CASSRQGKETQYF. The CDR3, as DNA: TGTGCCAGTAGTCGACAGGGAAAAGAGACCCAGTACTTC.

The chain combines TRBV4-3 with TRBJ1-1, with D unclear. Per germline, CDR1 LGHNA and CDR2 YSLEER. Trimming stripped 0 bases from V and 3 bases from J, with 11 bases between. CDR3 length: 15 amino acids. The CDR3 coding sequence is TGCGCCAGCAGCCAAGAACTTACCGGGTACACTGAAGCTTTCTTT. It specifies CASSQELTGYTEAFF.

J is TRBJ1-1 and V is TRBV27; a weak D match, TRBD1 (5 bases). Germline V lookup: CDR1 MNHEY, CDR2 SMNVEV (reference sequence). The CDR3 has 14 residues. With 5 bases removed from V and 2 bases from J, the gap between germline ends came to 12 bases. The CDR3: CASSPRQFNTEAFF. The CDR3 coding sequence is TGTGCCAGCAGTCCGAGACAGTTTAACACTGAAGCTTTCTTT.

The chain links TRBV11-3 to TRBJ1-1, with D unresolved. Trimming took 1 base from V and 5 from J, leaving 14 bases between them. This CDR3 spans 15 amino acids. The germline gives CDR1 SGHNT, CDR2 YENEEA. DNA of the CDR3: TGTGCCAGCAGCTTAGGCGGAAGAAGGGAGACTGAAGCTTTCTTT. It is translated as CASSLGGRRETEAFF.

V gene TRBV11-2 combines with J gene TRBJ1-1; D gene unclear. With 1 base removed from V and 4 bases from J, the gap between germline ends came to 4 bases. This CDR3 contains 12 residues. Germline assignment: CDR1 SGHAT and CDR2 FQNNGV. The DNA of the CDR3 is TGTGCCAGCAGCTTAGCCCGCACTGAAGCTTTCTTT. Translating gives CASSLARTEAFF. Full variable domain (remainder filled in from reference TRBV11-2 and TRBJ1-1): EAGVAQSPRYKIIEKRQSVAFWCNPISGHATLYWYQQILGQGPKLLIQFQNNGVVDDSQLPKDRFSAERLKGVDSTLKIQPAKLEDSAVYLCASSLARTEAFFGQGTRLTVV.

V gene TRBV6-5 combines with J gene TRBJ2-7, with 8 bases matching TRBD2. The trim removed 2 bases at V and 2 bases at J, leaving 5 bases unmatched. The CDR3 is 15 residues long. In germline, CDR1 is MNHEY, CDR2 SVGAGI. For the CDR3, the DNA is TGTGCCAGCAGTTACCACCTAGCGGGTCCCTACGAGCAGTACTTC. Translating gives CASSYHLAGPYEQYF.

The J gene is TRBJ2-3, the V gene TRBV30; 12 bases align to TRBD2. V lost 2 bases and J lost 2; bases outside the gene matches: 5. The CDR3 totals 16 residues. Germline V gives CDR1 GTSNPN, CDR2 SVGIG (reference sequence). The CDR3 nucleotides are TGTGCCTGGAGTCTAGCGGGGGGGACCCTCACAGATACGCAGTATTTT. Its translation is CAWSLAGGTLTDTQYF.

This clone was picked up a small number of times. The rearrangement joins TRBV7-8 to TRBJ2-7; 7 nucleotides agree with TRBD1. V shed 4 bases, J shed 3 bases, and the junction held 12 bases outside the gene matches. The CDR3 consists of 16 residues. Germline loops: CDR1 SGHVS, CDR2 FQNEAQ. The CDR3 nucleotides are TGTGCCAGCAGCTACCTCCCGACAGGGATGAACTACGAGCAGTACTTC. Encoded protein: CASSYLPTGMNYEQYF. The complete variable domain, with remaining parts taken from reference TRBV7-8 and TRBJ2-7, reads GAGVSQSPRYKVAKRGQDVALRCDPISGHVSLFWYQQALGQGPEFLTYFQNEAQLDKSGLPSDRFFAERPEGSVSTLKIQRTQQEDSAVYLCASSYLPTGMNYEQYFGPGTRLTVT.

The rearrangement uses TRBV30 and TRBJ2-7, with TRBD2 as a possible D gene (6 bases). The germline V gene encodes CDR1 GTSNPN and CDR2 SVGIG (reference sequence). V was clipped by 3 bases and J by 3 bases, with 12 bases between them. This CDR3 region has 13 residues. CDR3: CAWSGGADYEQYF. The CDR3 coding sequence is TGTGCCTGGAGCGGCGGGGCGGACTACGAGCAGTACTTC.

This clone was observed once. CDR3 nucleotides: TGCGCCAGCAGCCAAGATCACGGGACAGGGAATGAGCAGTTCTTC. It yields the protein CASSQDHGTGNEQFF. The chain joins TRBV4-3 to TRBJ2-1; 9 bases map to TRBD1. The CDR3 is 15 residues long. V trimming: 0 bases; J trimming: 7 bases; junction bases outside the gene matches: 4. CDR1 is LGHNA, CDR2 YSLEER, per germline.

A few counts support this clone. The chain joins TRBV7-3 to TRBJ2-3; 10 bases map to TRBD2. In germline, CDR1 is SGHTA, CDR2 FQGTGA. Germline trimming cut 5 bases from V and 5 bases from J; bases unmatched to any gene: 7. The CDR3 is made up of 15 amino acids. CDR3 sequence reads: CASSQGVAGGDTQYF. CDR3 DNA sequence: TGTGCCAGCAGCCAGGGAGTAGCGGGGGGAGATACGCAGTATTTT.

The chain is built from TRBV7-8 and TRBJ1-1; possibly TRBD1 for D (5 bases). The ends were cut back, 2 bases at V and 7 bases at J, with 11 bases in the middle. CDR3 length: 13 amino acids. The V gene's germline CDR1 is SGHVS and CDR2 FQNEAQ. The CDR3 spells CASSLQGLNEAFF. The CDR3 nucleotides are TGTGCCAGCAGCTTACAGGGATTGAATGAAGCTTTCTTT.

The chain recombines TRBV10-3 with TRBJ1-3; TRBD1 is a possible D gene (5 bases). This CDR3 has 11 residues. CDR1 is ENHRY and CDR2 is SYGVKD in the germline V gene. The V end lost 9 bases, the J end lost 4 bases, and 7 bases lay between the germline ends. Here the CDR3 DNA reads TGTGCCATAGGGGTCGGAAACACCATATATTTT. Translation gives CAIGVGNTIYF.